The sequence of this TCR beta chain was determined in a study of T cells after yellow fever vaccination. Study context: The SMART-Seq v4 Ultra Low Input method served to prepare the low-cell-number fractions.

Study findings and constraints: Peaking on day 5 versus 15, the secondary response was faster but weaker. Abundant clonotypes from the bulk population could have been carried over as contaminants into FACS-sorted repertoires.

Template switching with 5'RACE generated the TCR cDNA and added a universal primer site and UMIs. TCRdb re-derived calls from the 5' RACE reads in MiXCR, one entry per CDR3 protein. The sample has hundreds of thousands of distinct CDR3 sequences; approximately 5.2% are singletons. Points on this clonotype: Its antigen is currently unknown.

Germline V gene sequence: CDR1 MNHNY, CDR2 SVGAGI (reference sequence). CDR3 size: 14 residues. V was shortened by 6 bases and J by 1 base, with 12 bases between the two germline ends. The specimen comprised CD4+ T cells sorted from PBMCs, sampled on the day of the yellow fever booster vaccination. V usage is TRBV6-6 and J usage is TRBJ1-1; TRBD1 might be the D (5 bases). The source is a man between 18 and 29 years old who received the YFV17D yellow fever vaccine. This CDR3 is CASRGRGSNTEAFF. The CDR3 DNA reads as TGTGCCAGCAGGGGGCGGGGATCGAACACTGAAGCTTTCTTT.